The rows below give T cell receptor beta chains drawn from one sample of a study of response to subunit inactivated influenza vaccine. TCRdb itself ran the RT-PCR reads through MiXCR, one entry per CDR3 protein. The repertoire holds 160,000 or so distinct CDR3 sequences, with 9.5% to 13% as singletons. The sample here was non-naive T cells sorted from PBMCs, taken roughly 47 days after vaccination. These receptors were taken from a man aged 50-60 years who received an inactivated influenza vaccine. Each CDR3 is given without its conserved first and last residue.

V gene	J gene	CDR3 protein
TRBV20-1	TRBJ1-2	SARDYAGKTKV
TRBV12-3/TRBV12-4	TRBJ1-5	ASSNRGREQPQH
TRBV12-3/TRBV12-4	TRBJ1-5	ASSGGANQPQH
TRBV20-1	TRBJ2-3	SARSQGVNTDTQY
TRBV19	TRBJ2-1	ASSTQAGVSYNEQF
TRBV12-3/TRBV12-4	TRBJ2-7	ASSIGTPTEQY
TRBV12-3/TRBV12-4	TRBJ2-7	ASSARTRQSSYEQY
TRBV4-2	TRBJ1-2	ASSPDRNGNYGYT
TRBV7-2	TRBJ2-7	ASSWRGAGGRNEQY
TRBV5-8	TRBJ1-5	ASSPGRGKSNQPQH
TRBV3-1	TRBJ2-3	ASSRAGGQDTQY
TRBV29-1	TRBJ1-2	SIYGADGYT
TRBV28	TRBJ2-5	ASSLGTGRETQY
TRBV4-2	TRBJ2-5	ASSPGGRSQETQY
TRBV5-4	TRBJ2-3	ASSCDTSTQY
TRBV7-2	TRBJ1-1	ASSFALRNTEAF
TRBV6-1	TRBJ1-6	ASSTGGVINSPLH
TRBV5-1	TRBJ2-5	ASSPNSRRETQY
TRBV6-5	TRBJ2-7	ASSYSGQQSSYEQY
TRBV7-9	TRBJ2-7	ASSLRDRDYEQY
TRBV6-1	TRBJ2-3	ASSLGGISTDTQY
TRBV4-2	TRBJ1-2	ASSPQLRQGAYGYT
TRBV7-2	TRBJ2-7	ASSLPQGYEQY
TRBV7-2	TRBJ2-3	ASSPQVFTDTQY
TRBV7-2	TRBJ2-3	ASSAYTDTQY
TRBV20-1	TRBJ2-3	SARDLLATHTDTQY
TRBV6-1	TRBJ2-2	ASRSSGARTGELF
TRBV4-1	TRBJ2-2	ASSMGFDTGELF
TRBV27	TRBJ2-5	ASSTSGREETQY
TRBV13	TRBJ2-2	ASRSRGPGELF
TRBV4-1	TRBJ1-2	ASSQYRDSNYGYT
TRBV6-1	TRBJ1-1	ASSPRKGQGPLNTEAF
TRBV7-6	TRBJ2-3	ASSPRSGSSTDTQY
TRBV7-2	TRBJ2-5	ASSRILRETQY
TRBV20-1	TRBJ2-7	SARSTGGSYEQY
TRBV20-1	TRBJ2-5	SAERTGGQETQY
TRBV14	TRBJ2-2	ASSQFRRPLQGPNTGELF
TRBV4-1	TRBJ1-1	ASSQDQVLSNTEAF
TRBV11-2	TRBJ2-1	ASSWGLNTRGDWDNEQF
TRBV9	TRBJ2-1	ASSPGGPSYNEQF
TRBV28	TRBJ2-7	ASRSSRPRDSYSYEQY
TRBV5-4	TRBJ2-7	ASSPGLAGDYEQY
TRBV20-1	TRBJ1-2	SARVGGAYYGYT
TRBV29-1	TRBJ1-5	SVGQASNQPQH
TRBV5-1	TRBJ2-1	ASSLDAGSYNEQF
TRBV5-1	TRBJ2-1	ASSPSGQGSNEQF
TRBV5-5	TRBJ1-1	ASSFGRVNTEAF
TRBV10-2	TRBJ2-5	ASSPWTSGAQETQY